This T cell receptor (beta chain) was profiled in a study of T cells in Graves' hyperthyroidism and ophthalmopathy (dated by TCRdb to about 2019). The study in broad terms: Peripheral blood samples were taken at initial diagnosis, before any treatment was given. To identify distinguishing TCR V-J signatures, a discovery cohort of 90 to 100 patients was used, comprising 43 with Graves' ophthalmopathy and under 60 with stable Graves' hyperthyroidism. Prospective prediction of ophthalmopathy was tested in an independent validation cohort of fewer than 20 hyperthyroidism patients and roughly 16 patients who later progressed to ophthalmopathy. The 85 to 100 discovery patients were randomly split 7:3 into training and test sets. Thyroid tissue and blood T-cell repertoires from six Graves' hyperthyroidism patients were also compared in the study. Following sampling, methimazole starting at 30 mg daily was given to hyperthyroidism patients, and high-dose intravenous methylprednisolone was given to ophthalmopathy patients. The paper describes TCR Vbeta CDR3 sequencing of about 140 peripheral blood samples, made up of 43 ophthalmopathy patients, around 73 hyperthyroidism patients and 17 progressor patients. Beyond this particular receptor, the publication reports: No statistical method was used to fix the sample size in advance, and group allocation was not hidden from the investigators. In validation, the model predicted progression to ophthalmopathy with 65% to 71% sensitivity and less than 80% specificity, a median of approximately 6.5 months before onset. Most expanded thyroid clonotypes (frequency above 0.001) were also found in blood, which suggests that blood repertoires may mirror thyroid immune responses. A model built on a 13 V-J signature distinguished ophthalmopathy from stable hyperthyroidism, reaching roughly 88% sensitivity and approximately 83% specificity in cross-validation and 80%/75% in testing.

V is cut by 7 bases and J by 5 bases, and the space between the germline ends is 8 bases. The germline V gene (reference sequence) yields LNHDA for CDR1 and SQIVND for CDR2. Counted from cysteine to phenylalanine, this CDR3 has 12 amino acids. Kept here is only the CDR3 DNA, which spans 36 bases and is read in frame from base 1. Graves' hyperthyroidism was defined as stable when no progression to ophthalmopathy occurred over 18 months of follow-up. Hyperthyroidism patients were aged 18 to 65 years and newly diagnosed, with disease duration of less than 2 months. Patients with uncontrolled infections, other autoimmune diseases, pregnancy or lactation were excluded. Diagnoses were established on the basis of clinical symptoms, serum thyroxine and TRAb, thyroid ultrasound, and orbital computed tomography. PBMCs were isolated from approximately 10 ml of fresh peripheral blood by Ficoll-Paque density gradient centrifugation. Total RNA was extracted using Trizol reagent, and RNA quality was assessed on an Agilent 2100 Bioanalyzer.

TCR beta CDR3 regions were amplified from RNA transcripts. For the first round of RT-PCR on the TCR CDR3, the HTBI primer set was used together with the Qiagen OneStep RT-PCR kit. Libraries were constructed in a second round of multiplex PCR, after which size selection and purification were performed. The libraries were sequenced on an Illumina HiSeq2000 using paired-end 100 bp reads. The published analysis was carried out like this. Raw data were processed with SOAPnuke, discarding reads with adapters, uncalled bases, mean Phred below 15, or no exact constant-primer or identifier match. High-quality paired reads were merged using COPE v1.2.5, and each unique nucleotide sequence was defined as a clonotype. MiTCR v1.1 was used to align clonotypes to the IMGT TRBV, TRBD and TRBJ reference segments. The analysis included only V-J combinations with a frequency above 0.0001, which together covered 99% to 99.2% of the repertoires. A TCS score was defined as the ratio of F50 (clonal expansion) to E x V (chaos), with BLOSUM62-based TCRdist applied between CDR3 peptides within each V-J. Welch's t-statistics and random forest reduced roughly 500 V-J features to 10 to 15, which were used in a naive Bayes classifier (R e1071). The similarity between thyroid and blood repertoires was quantified using the Morisita-Horn index. TCRdb trimmed public reads at Q25 via fastp, called clones via MiXCR and kept in-frame beta chains. Every entry covers one CDR3 protein and lists the most common genes and DNA from its rows. These V and J calls derive from TCRdb rather than the authors' analysis. The sample contains about 840,000 distinct CDR3 sequences, roughly 40% of them found a single time. The ten largest clones add up to roughly 8.3% of the sample.

There are a few counts of this clonotype. The antigen this receptor binds is unknown. No base quality values were provided; no much bigger clone lies one nucleotide off. The receptor comes from a man between 18 and 35 years old with Graves' hyperthyroidism. Sequenced: blood. This chain joins TRBV19 to TRBJ2-2, with the D gene not clear enough to name. Read as DNA, the sequence is TGTGCCAGTAATTTGGGGACCGGGGAGCTGTTTTTT. Its translation is CASNLGTGELFF.